Listed here are 13 T cell receptor beta chains from one sample, sequenced in a study of blood T cell repertoires in COVID-19. TCRdb's copy holds only in-frame clones and misses some; the assay was immunoSEQ multiplex PCR. Of about 320,000 clones listed, 89% were seen once; the top ten hold 4.5% to 5.5%. The sample comprised PBMCs or T cells enriched from blood (not recorded which). The source is a man in his fifties or sixties who had recovered from COVID-19.

This clone has a single count. This chain links TRBV4-2 with TRBJ1-1, with 7 bases fitting TRBD1. Germline CDR1 LGHNA, CDR2 YNFKEQ. Trimming took 1 base from V and 4 from J; bases not matched to a gene: 6. CDR3 length: 15 amino acids. The CDR3 DNA sequence: TGTGCCAGCAGCCAAGCCGGGACAGTGGGCACTGAAGCTTTCTTT. Translated, it gives CASSQAGTVGTEAFF.

The V gene is TRBV5-1, the J gene TRBJ2-1; 7 bases match TRBD1. Germline V CDR1 and CDR2: SGHRS, YFSETQ. Trimming took 6 bases from V and 8 from J; bases not matched to a gene: 17. There are 16 residues in the CDR3. DNA of the CDR3: TGCGCCAGCAACGACAAACAGGGGCCGCCTATGGATGAGCAGTTCTTC. Protein: CASNDKQGPPMDEQFF.

The genes are TRBV4-2 and TRBJ1-1; TRBD1 agrees at 7 bases. The CDR3 consists of 15 residues. The V gene's germline CDR1 is LGHNA and CDR2 YNFKEQ. V lost 4 bases and J lost 1; bases outside the gene matches: 6. Here the CDR3 reads CASSLTTGSNTEAFF. DNA of the CDR3: TGTGCCAGCAGCCTAACGACAGGGTCGAACACTGAAGCTTTCTTT.

The chain's CDR3 is CASSPRTGVVEKLFF. Written as DNA, the CDR3 is TGTGCCAGCAGCCCCAGGACAGGGGTGGTTGAAAAACTGTTTTTT. This sequence joins TRBV5-6 and TRBJ1-4; TRBD1 aligns across 9 bases. Germline V gene sequence: CDR1 SGHDT, CDR2 YYEEEE. The CDR3 extends over 15 amino acids. V trimming: 4 bases; J trimming: 7 bases; junction bases outside the gene matches: 8.

The chain couples TRBV29-1 to TRBJ2-7; 10 nucleotides agree with TRBD1. Germline CDR1 SQVTM, CDR2 ANQGSEA. V gave up 6 bases and J gave up 6 bases; unmatched junction bases: 2. This CDR3 spans 11 amino acids. This chain's CDR3 is CSVGTGAEQYF. CDR3 DNA sequence: TGCAGCGTGGGGACAGGGGCCGAGCAGTACTTC.

The chain uses TRBV5-1 and TRBJ2-5, with unresolved D. Trimming took 0 bases from V and 2 from J, leaving 11 bases between them. The germline V gene encodes CDR1 SGHRS and CDR2 YFSETQ. CDR3 length: 15 amino acids. CDR3 sequence (DNA): TGCGCCAGCAGCTTGGGAGGTGGCACACAAGAGACCCAGTACTTC. Translating gives CASSLGGGTQETQYF. Based on the CDR3 plus reference TRBV5-1 and TRBJ2-5, the full variable domain is KAGVTQTPRYLIKTRGQQVTLSCSPISGHRSVSWYQQTPGQGLQFLFEYFSETQRNKGNFPGRFSGRQFSNSRSEMNVSTLELGDSALYLCASSLGGGTQETQYFGPGTRLLVL.

The chain employs TRBV18 and TRBJ2-5; the D is unclear. Trimming removed 6 bases from V and 3 bases from J, with 8 bases in between. CDR3 size: 12 residues. Germline V CDR1 and CDR2: KGHSH, LQKENI. CDR3 amino acids: CASSQNEETQYF. In DNA, the CDR3 is TGTGCCAGCTCCCAGAACGAAGAGACCCAGTACTTC.

This rearrangement joins TRBV5-1 to TRBJ2-7, with TRBD1 matching 8 bases. Germline loops: CDR1 SGHRS, CDR2 YFSETQ. The CDR3 runs 15 residues. V was pared by 4 bases and J by 2 bases, with 8 bases of the junction left unmatched. The CDR3 nucleotides read TGCGCCAGCAGCCCAGGACAGGGCGCCACCTACGAGCAGTACTTC. It translates to CASSPGQGATYEQYF.

This chain links TRBV28 with TRBJ2-5, with D maybe TRBD2 (6 bases). Germline CDR1 is MDHEN and CDR2 is SYDVKM. Trimming removed 3 bases from V and 4 bases from J, with 9 bases in between. The CDR3 spans 13 residues. CDR3 amino acids: CASSFPGVETQYF. The CDR3 DNA reads as TGTGCCAGCAGTTTCCCGGGGGTAGAGACCCAGTACTTC. The full variable domain, completed using reference TRBV28 and TRBJ2-5, is DVKVTQSSRYLVKRTGEKVFLECVQDMDHENMFWYRQDPGLGLRLIYFSYDVKMKEKGDIPEGYSVSREKKERFSLILESASTNQTSMYLCASSFPGVETQYFGPGTRLLVL.

This clone was seen a single time. The chain carries TRBV19 and TRBJ2-1, with 8 bases identical to TRBD2. With V trimmed by 7 bases and J by 1 base, 3 bases remained unmatched. This CDR3 has 14 residues. Germline V CDR1 and CDR2: LNHDA, SQIVND (reference sequence). CDR3 region: CASKAGVSYNEQFF. For the CDR3, the DNA is TGTGCCAGTAAAGCGGGAGTATCCTACAATGAGCAGTTCTTC.

V usage is TRBV28 and J usage is TRBJ2-1, with 9 bases identical to TRBD2. CDR3 length: 16 residues. The ends lost 2 bases at V and 4 bases at J; junction bases unmatched: 6. Per germline, CDR1 MDHEN and CDR2 SYDVKM. The CDR3 nucleotides read TGTGCCAGCAGTTTAAGTTTGACTAGCGGTTACAATGAGCAGTTCTTC. Its translation: CASSLSLTSGYNEQFF.

This chain connects TRBV4-2 to TRBJ2-1, with TRBD2 matching over 9 bases. Unmatched junction bases numbered 10, after V lost 4 bases and J lost 9 bases. Germline values: CDR1 LGHNA, CDR2 YNFKEQ. There are 15 residues in the CDR3. The CDR3 bases are TGTGCCAGCAGCCTAAGAGCGGGAGGTACGGGTGAGCAGTTCTTC. It yields the protein CASSLRAGGTGEQFF.

The chain couples TRBV5-1 to TRBJ2-5; D remains unclear. The CDR3 loop spans 15 amino acids. Looked up from germline, CDR1 is SGHRS and CDR2 is YFSETQ. V gave up 3 bases and J gave up 5 bases, with 17 bases separating them. CDR3 protein: CASSSHSNPPETQYF. Here the CDR3 DNA reads TGCGCCAGCAGCTCTCACAGCAATCCTCCCGAGACCCAGTACTTC.